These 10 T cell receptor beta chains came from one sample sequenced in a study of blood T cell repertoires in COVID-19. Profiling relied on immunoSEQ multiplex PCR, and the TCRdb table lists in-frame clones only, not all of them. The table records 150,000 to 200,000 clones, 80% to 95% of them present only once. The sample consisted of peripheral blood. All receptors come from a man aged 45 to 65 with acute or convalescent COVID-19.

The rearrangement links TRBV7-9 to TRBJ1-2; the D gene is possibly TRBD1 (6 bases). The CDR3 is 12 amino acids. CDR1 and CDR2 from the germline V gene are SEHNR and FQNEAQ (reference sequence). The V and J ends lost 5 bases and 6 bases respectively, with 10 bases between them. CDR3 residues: CASSLYRDGYTF. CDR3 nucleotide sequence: TGTGCCAGCAGCCTCTACAGGGATGGCTACACCTTC.

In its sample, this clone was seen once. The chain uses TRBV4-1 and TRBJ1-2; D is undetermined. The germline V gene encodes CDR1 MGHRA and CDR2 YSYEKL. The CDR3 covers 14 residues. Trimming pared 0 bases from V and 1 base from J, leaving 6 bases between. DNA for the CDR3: TGCGCCAGCAGCCAAGAAGCCAATAACTATGGCTACACCTTC. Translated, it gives CASSQEANNYGYTF.

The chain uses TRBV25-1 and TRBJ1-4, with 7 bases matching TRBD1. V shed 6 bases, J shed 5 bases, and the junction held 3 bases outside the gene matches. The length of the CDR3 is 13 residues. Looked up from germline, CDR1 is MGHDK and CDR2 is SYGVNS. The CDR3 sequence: CASRGTENEKLFF. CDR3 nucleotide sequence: TGTGCCAGCAGAGGGACAGAGAATGAAAAACTGTTTTTT.

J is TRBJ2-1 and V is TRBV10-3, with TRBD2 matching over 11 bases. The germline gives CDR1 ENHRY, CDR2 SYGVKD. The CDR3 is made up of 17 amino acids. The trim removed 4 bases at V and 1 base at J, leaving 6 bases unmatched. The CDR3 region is CAISGTSGGDSYNEQFF. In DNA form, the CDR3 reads TGTGCCATCAGTGGAACTAGCGGGGGAGATTCCTACAATGAGCAGTTCTTC.

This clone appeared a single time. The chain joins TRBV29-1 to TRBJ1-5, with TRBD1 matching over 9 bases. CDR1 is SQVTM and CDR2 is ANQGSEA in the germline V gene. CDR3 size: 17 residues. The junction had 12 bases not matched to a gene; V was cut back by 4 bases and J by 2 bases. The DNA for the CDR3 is TGCAGCGTTGCAACAGGGGGCGTTGGGGGTGGCAATCAGCCCCAGCATTTT. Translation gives CSVATGGVGGGNQPQHF.

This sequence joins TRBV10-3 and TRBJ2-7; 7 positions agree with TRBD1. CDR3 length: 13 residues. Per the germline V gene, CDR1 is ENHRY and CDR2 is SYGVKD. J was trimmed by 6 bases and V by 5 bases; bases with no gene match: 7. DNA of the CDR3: TGTGCCATCAGTCGGGACAGTTTGGCCGAGCAGTACGTC. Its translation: CAISRDSLAEQYV.

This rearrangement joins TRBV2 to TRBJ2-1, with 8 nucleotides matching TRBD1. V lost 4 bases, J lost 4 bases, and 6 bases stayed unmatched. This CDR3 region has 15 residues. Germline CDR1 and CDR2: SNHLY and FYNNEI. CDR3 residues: CASSAQDRDYNEQFF. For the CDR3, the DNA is TGTGCCAGCAGTGCCCAGGACAGGGATTACAATGAGCAGTTCTTC.

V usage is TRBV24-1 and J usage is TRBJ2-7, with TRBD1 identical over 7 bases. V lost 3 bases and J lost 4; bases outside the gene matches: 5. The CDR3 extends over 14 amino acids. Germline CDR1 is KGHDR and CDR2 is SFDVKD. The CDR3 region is CATSDADRVYEQYF. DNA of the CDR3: TGTGCCACCAGTGATGCCGACAGGGTATACGAGCAGTACTTC.

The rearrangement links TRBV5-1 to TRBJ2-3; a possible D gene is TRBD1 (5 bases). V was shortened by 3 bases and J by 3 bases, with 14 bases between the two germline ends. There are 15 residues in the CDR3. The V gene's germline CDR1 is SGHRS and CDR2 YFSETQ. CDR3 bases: TGCGCCAGCAGCTCTATAGGGGCTGTAACAGATACGCAGTATTTT. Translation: CASSSIGAVTDTQYF. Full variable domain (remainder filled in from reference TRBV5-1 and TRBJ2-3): KAGVTQTPRYLIKTRGQQVTLSCSPISGHRSVSWYQQTPGQGLQFLFEYFSETQRNKGNFPGRFSGRQFSNSRSEMNVSTLELGDSALYLCASSSIGAVTDTQYFGPGTRLTVL.

This CDR3 is CASSRGAESGANVLTF. The CDR3 DNA follows: TGTGCCAGCAGCCGCGGCGCGGAGTCTGGGGCCAACGTCCTGACTTTC. This sequence joins TRBV7-3 and TRBJ2-6; no clear D gene. Germline assignment: CDR1 SGHTA and CDR2 FQGTGA. This CDR3 spans 16 amino acids. Trimming took 5 bases from V and 1 from J, leaving 12 bases between them.